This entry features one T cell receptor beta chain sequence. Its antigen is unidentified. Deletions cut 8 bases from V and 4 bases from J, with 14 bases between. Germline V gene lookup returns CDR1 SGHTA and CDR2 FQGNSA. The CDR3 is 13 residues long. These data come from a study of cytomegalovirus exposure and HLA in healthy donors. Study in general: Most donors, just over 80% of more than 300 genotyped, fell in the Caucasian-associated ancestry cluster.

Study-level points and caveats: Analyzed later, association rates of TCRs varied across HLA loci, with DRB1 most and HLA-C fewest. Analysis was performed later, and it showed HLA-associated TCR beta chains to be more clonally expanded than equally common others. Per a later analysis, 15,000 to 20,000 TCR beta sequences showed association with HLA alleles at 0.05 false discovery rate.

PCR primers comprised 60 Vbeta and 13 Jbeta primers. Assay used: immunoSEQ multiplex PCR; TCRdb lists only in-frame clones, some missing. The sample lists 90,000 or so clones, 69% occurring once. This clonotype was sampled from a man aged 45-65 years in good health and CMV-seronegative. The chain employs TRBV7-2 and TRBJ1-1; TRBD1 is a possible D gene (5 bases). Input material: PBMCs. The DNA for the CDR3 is TGTGCCAGCGATTACGGGGGGTTCACTGAAGCTTTCTTT. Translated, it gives CASDYGGFTEAFF.